This T cell receptor (beta chain) was observed in a study of STAT5B mutations in CD4+ large granular lymphocyte leukemia. Regarding the study as a whole: Main leukemic clonotypes were patient-specific, but roughly 26% appeared at low frequency elsewhere. Compared with healthy controls (2/35), patient top clones favored TRBV06 (8/27).

V gave up 3 bases and J gave up 9 bases; unmatched junction bases: 1. CDR3 length: 13 residues. Germline assignment: CDR1 MNHEY and CDR2 SMNVEV (reference sequence). For this clone: Its antigen is not known.

Authors' methods: Productive clonotypes were detectable down to 2.59 x 10-5 frequency. This table comes from immunoSEQ multiplex PCR, and its TCRdb copy is limited to in-frame clones, with some not included. V, J and clone size were drawn from that table, and D and trimming were deduced from the DNA. The sample holds under 35,000 clones; about 74% are singletons and the top ten take 0.29%. Sequencing input: CD4+ T cells from blood buffy coats. This clonotype was sampled from a human donor in good health. The chain uses TRBV27 and TRBJ2-1, with 11 bases matching TRBD2. CDR3 sequence (DNA): TGTGCCAGCAGTTTTAGCGGGAGGGGTGAGCAGTTCTTC. The encoded protein is CASSFSGRGEQFF.